This T cell receptor (beta chain) was documented in a study of blood T cells in healthy people across ages. About this clonotype: Antigen specificity is unknown.

Sample-barcoded 5' priming and a J-beta primer mix drove a second PCR of about 7 to 11 cycles. TCRdb reprocessed the 5' RACE reads via MiXCR and lists one record per CDR3 protein. Of some 860,000 distinct CDR3 sequences listed, roughly 50% are singletons. General study findings and limits: The long-lived group displayed more naive CD4+ cells, plus higher diversity, than the aged donors did.

Per the germline V gene, CDR1 is LGHDT and CDR2 is YNNKEL (reference sequence). CDR3 size: 14 residues. The germline V and J ends were trimmed by 6 bases and 0 bases, with 12 bases remaining between them. Sequencing input: blood. This chain uses TRBV3-1 with TRBJ2-7; D is perhaps TRBD1 or TRBD2 (5 bases each). This TCR was recovered from a man aged 35-49 years in good health. CDR3: CASRRSGASYEQYF. In DNA form, the CDR3 reads TGTGCCAGCAGACGCTCCGGGGCCTCCTACGAGCAGTACTTC.